This is a list of T cell receptor beta chains from one sample in a study of cytomegalovirus exposure and HLA in healthy donors. Method: immunoSEQ multiplex PCR; TCRdb's copy keeps in-frame clones and lacks some. The sample shows about 95,000 clones, just under 80% of them seen only once. The sample consisted of PBMCs. These receptors were collected from a woman aged 40 to 50 in good health and CMV-seropositive. Both conserved end residues are part of each CDR3. The D gene is left open where the match is weak. The listing skips clone size in some rows; elsewhere it reads once, few, many or a size class.

V gene: TRBV28; CDR3 length: 16; J gene: TRBJ2-7; clone size: once; D gene: .; CDR3 protein: CASSLGGEERGHEQYF; CDR3 DNA: TGTGCCAGCAGTTTGGGGGGAGAGGAGAGGGGCCACGAGCAGTACTTC
V gene: TRBV19; CDR3 length: 14; J gene: TRBJ2-3; clone size: few; D gene: TRBD2; CDR3 protein: CASSKTSGTDTQYF; CDR3 DNA: TGTGCCAGTAGTAAGACTAGCGGCACAGATACGCAGTATTTT
V gene: TRBV28; CDR3 length: 16; J gene: TRBJ2-1; clone size: few; D gene: TRBD2; CDR3 protein: CASSLLMGRGNNEQFF; CDR3 DNA: TGTGCCAGCAGTTTATTGATGGGGCGGGGGAACAATGAGCAGTTCTTC
V gene: TRBV15; CDR3 length: 17; J gene: TRBJ2-2; clone size: .; D gene: .; CDR3 protein: CATSRRRQDGYTGELFF; CDR3 DNA: TGTGCCACCAGTCGGCGGCGACAGGACGGGTACACCGGGGAGCTGTTTTTT
V gene: TRBV7-2; CDR3 length: 14; J gene: TRBJ2-7; clone size: .; D gene: .; CDR3 protein: CASSLAFTNYEQYF; CDR3 DNA: TGTGCCAGCAGCTTAGCGTTCACTAACTACGAGCAGTACTTC
V gene: TRBV7-9; CDR3 length: 12; J gene: TRBJ2-3; clone size: .; D gene: .; CDR3 protein: CSSSLSSDTQYF; CDR3 DNA: TGTTCCAGCAGCTTGAGTTCAGATACGCAGTATTTT
V gene: TRBV6-5; CDR3 length: 15; J gene: TRBJ2-6; clone size: .; D gene: TRBD1; CDR3 protein: CASGTGFSGANVLTF; CDR3 DNA: TGTGCCAGCGGGACAGGGTTCAGTGGGGCCAACGTCCTGACTTTC
V gene: TRBV18; CDR3 length: 14; J gene: TRBJ2-7; clone size: .; D gene: .; CDR3 protein: CASSPPNGEYEQYF; CDR3 DNA: TGTGCCAGCTCACCACCGAACGGGGAATACGAGCAGTACTTC
V gene: TRBV28; CDR3 length: 15; J gene: TRBJ1-5; clone size: .; D gene: .; CDR3 protein: CASSPRTGLDQPQHF; CDR3 DNA: TGTGCCAGCAGTCCACGAACAGGTTTAGATCAGCCCCAGCATTTT
V gene: TRBV27; CDR3 length: 14; J gene: TRBJ2-7; clone size: .; D gene: .; CDR3 protein: CASSFSARAYEQYF; CDR3 DNA: TGTGCCAGCAGTTTTTCGGCCAGGGCTTACGAGCAGTACTTC
V gene: TRBV9; CDR3 length: 12; J gene: TRBJ2-7; clone size: .; D gene: .; CDR3 protein: CASSLGGEEQYF; CDR3 DNA: TGTGCCAGCAGCCTGGGCGGGGAAGAGCAGTACTTC
V gene: TRBV2; CDR3 length: 15; J gene: TRBJ2-2; clone size: .; D gene: .; CDR3 protein: CASSLPGHEDGELFF; CDR3 DNA: TGTGCCAGCAGCCTCCCGGGACACGAGGACGGGGAGCTGTTTTTT
V gene: TRBV7-2; CDR3 length: 13; J gene: TRBJ2-1; clone size: .; D gene: .; CDR3 protein: CASSLSQNNEQFF; CDR3 DNA: TGTGCCAGCAGCTTATCACAGAACAATGAGCAGTTCTTC
V gene: TRBV6-6; CDR3 length: 13; J gene: TRBJ2-7; clone size: once; D gene: TRBD2; CDR3 protein: CASSLAGAAEQYF; CDR3 DNA: TGTGCCAGCAGCCTAGCGGGAGCGGCCGAGCAGTACTTC
V gene: TRBV7-2; CDR3 length: 16; J gene: TRBJ2-3; clone size: .; D gene: TRBD1; CDR3 protein: CASSLVAGGASDTQYF; CDR3 DNA: TGTGCCAGCAGCTTAGTGGCAGGGGGCGCGTCAGATACGCAGTATTTT
V gene: TRBV7-3; CDR3 length: 15; J gene: TRBJ2-1; clone size: .; D gene: TRBD1; CDR3 protein: CASSWTGGDFNEQFF; CDR3 DNA: TGTGCCAGCAGCTGGACAGGGGGTGACTTCAATGAGCAGTTCTTC
V gene: TRBV6-1; CDR3 length: 14; J gene: TRBJ2-5; clone size: .; D gene: TRBD2; CDR3 protein: CASSVGGSAETQYF; CDR3 DNA: TGTGCCAGCAGTGTCGGCGGGAGTGCAGAGACCCAGTACTTC
V gene: TRBV9; CDR3 length: 18; J gene: TRBJ2-2; clone size: .; D gene: TRBD2; CDR3 protein: CASSVGGGLAGDTGELFF; CDR3 DNA: TGTGCCAGCAGCGTAGGCGGGGGACTAGCGGGAGACACCGGGGAGCTGTTTTTT
V gene: TRBV15; CDR3 length: 15; J gene: TRBJ2-1; clone size: .; D gene: .; CDR3 protein: CATSRVLAWGNEQFF; CDR3 DNA: TGTGCCACCAGCAGAGTTCTAGCGTGGGGCAATGAGCAGTTCTTC
V gene: TRBV4-1; CDR3 length: 17; J gene: TRBJ1-5; clone size: .; D gene: .; CDR3 protein: CASSQDRQPLGDQPQHF; CDR3 DNA: TGCGCCAGCAGCCAAGATCGACAGCCCCTAGGAGATCAGCCCCAGCATTTT
V gene: TRBV2; CDR3 length: 11; J gene: TRBJ2-3; clone size: .; D gene: .; CDR3 protein: CASSGLDTQYF; CDR3 DNA: TGTGCCAGCAGTGGTCTTGATACGCAGTATTTT
V gene: TRBV5-6; CDR3 length: 15; J gene: TRBJ2-3; clone size: once; D gene: TRBD1; CDR3 protein: CASSGTGFITDTQYF; CDR3 DNA: TGTGCCAGCAGCGGGACAGGGTTTATCACAGATACGCAGTATTTT
V gene: TRBV7-9; CDR3 length: 15; J gene: TRBJ2-3; clone size: .; D gene: .; CDR3 protein: CASSLGARNTDTQYF; CDR3 DNA: TGTGCCAGCAGCTTAGGAGCTAGGAATACAGATACGCAGTATTTT
V gene: TRBV2; CDR3 length: 16; J gene: TRBJ2-1; clone size: .; D gene: TRBD2; CDR3 protein: CASTLTTSGDYNEQFF; CDR3 DNA: TGTGCCAGCACCCTAACGACTAGCGGAGACTACAATGAGCAGTTCTTC
V gene: TRBV6-1; CDR3 length: 15; J gene: TRBJ2-2; clone size: few; D gene: TRBD2; CDR3 protein: CASSVREGPKGELFF; CDR3 DNA: TGTGCCAGCAGTGTCCGGGAGGGCCCAAAAGGGGAGCTGTTTTTT
V gene: TRBV15; CDR3 length: 14; J gene: TRBJ1-3; clone size: .; D gene: .; CDR3 protein: CATSTGVSGNTIYF; CDR3 DNA: TGTGCCACCAGCACAGGGGTCTCTGGAAACACCATATATTTT
V gene: TRBV4-1; CDR3 length: 16; J gene: TRBJ2-7; clone size: .; D gene: TRBD1; CDR3 protein: CASSRTPGQSSYEQYF; CDR3 DNA: TGCGCCAGCAGCCGAACTCCGGGACAGTCCTCCTACGAGCAGTACTTC
V gene: TRBV6-6; CDR3 length: 16; J gene: TRBJ2-6; clone size: .; D gene: TRBD1; CDR3 protein: CASSQTGAAGANVLTF; CDR3 DNA: TGTGCCAGCAGTCAGACAGGGGCGGCTGGGGCCAACGTCCTGACTTTC
V gene: TRBV6-6; CDR3 length: 15; J gene: TRBJ1-5; clone size: .; D gene: .; CDR3 protein: CASSYNAGANQPQHF; CDR3 DNA: TGTGCCAGCAGTTACAATGCAGGGGCTAATCAGCCCCAGCATTTT
V gene: TRBV2; CDR3 length: 13; J gene: TRBJ2-3; clone size: .; D gene: TRBD1; CDR3 protein: CASRQGSLDTQYF; CDR3 DNA: TGTGCCAGCAGACAGGGGAGCTTGGATACGCAGTATTTT
V gene: TRBV18; CDR3 length: 15; J gene: TRBJ2-7; clone size: .; D gene: TRBD2; CDR3 protein: CASSPGTSGSNEQYF; CDR3 DNA: TGTGCCAGCTCACCTGGGACTAGCGGGAGTAACGAGCAGTACTTC
V gene: TRBV5-4; CDR3 length: 15; J gene: TRBJ1-2; clone size: .; D gene: TRBD1; CDR3 protein: CASSFWDRLPYGYTF; CDR3 DNA: TGTGCCAGCAGCTTTTGGGACAGGCTTCCTTATGGCTACACCTTC
V gene: TRBV5-1; CDR3 length: 17; J gene: TRBJ2-1; clone size: .; D gene: TRBD2; CDR3 protein: CASSGPGTSGVGNEQFF; CDR3 DNA: TGCGCCAGCAGCGGTCCCGGGACTAGCGGGGTTGGCAATGAGCAGTTCTTC
V gene: TRBV5-1; CDR3 length: 15; J gene: TRBJ2-7; clone size: .; D gene: .; CDR3 protein: CASSFRAGPSYEQYF; CDR3 DNA: TGCGCCAGCAGTTTTCGAGCGGGTCCCTCCTACGAGCAGTACTTC
V gene: TRBV7-2; CDR3 length: 15; J gene: TRBJ2-3; clone size: .; D gene: .; CDR3 protein: CASSVTGLRGDTQYF; CDR3 DNA: TGTGCCAGCAGCGTAACAGGGTTGAGAGGTGATACGCAGTATTTT
V gene: TRBV18; CDR3 length: 16; J gene: TRBJ2-5; clone size: few; D gene: TRBD1; CDR3 protein: CASSRDPGTGGSGQYF; CDR3 DNA: TGTGCCAGCTCACGTGATCCCGGGACAGGGGGCTCGGGGCAGTACTTC
V gene: TRBV7-9; CDR3 length: 14; J gene: TRBJ1-4; clone size: few; D gene: .; CDR3 protein: CASSEGGTNEKLFF; CDR3 DNA: TGTGCCAGCAGTGAGGGAGGGACTAATGAAAAACTGTTTTTT
V gene: TRBV28; CDR3 length: 15; J gene: TRBJ1-5; clone size: .; D gene: TRBD1; CDR3 protein: CASRSRGLGNQPQHF; CDR3 DNA: TGTGCCAGCAGATCCAGGGGGCTGGGGAATCAGCCCCAGCATTTT
V gene: TRBV10-3; CDR3 length: 14; J gene: TRBJ1-1; clone size: .; D gene: .; CDR3 protein: CAISDKRTNAEAFF; CDR3 DNA: TGTGCCATCAGTGACAAGCGGACGAACGCTGAAGCTTTCTTT
V gene: TRBV27; CDR3 length: 19; J gene: TRBJ2-1; clone size: .; D gene: TRBD2; CDR3 protein: CASRADRAVLAGVKVEQFF; CDR3 DNA: TGTGCCAGCAGGGCTGACAGGGCGGTACTAGCGGGAGTTAAAGTTGAGCAGTTCTTC
V gene: TRBV6-1; CDR3 length: 15; J gene: TRBJ2-1; clone size: .; D gene: TRBD2; CDR3 protein: CASSEGLASYNEQFF; CDR3 DNA: TGTGCCAGCAGTGAGGGACTAGCCTCCTACAATGAGCAGTTCTTC